These T cell receptor beta chains were read from a single sample in a study of cytomegalovirus exposure and HLA in healthy donors. Repertoires were generated with immunoSEQ multiplex PCR, while TCRdb's copy carries only in-frame clones and drops some. The sample's table shows around 74,000 clones. The specimen was PBMCs. Every receptor here comes from a man aged 30 to 45 in good health and CMV-seronegative. Both conserved end residues are part of each CDR3.

j_call v_call cdr3_aa
TRBJ1-2 TRBV28 CASSLGGGRGGYTF
NA TRBV29-1 CSVQTGGTTYEQYF
TRBJ1-1 TRBV11-3 CASSNRAIWSEAFF
TRBJ1-1 TRBV13 CASSSTPGGAEAFF
TRBJ2-2 TRBV19 CASTTLPTEGTGELFF
TRBJ1-2 TRBV14 CASSQSNYGYTF
TRBJ2-7 TRBV7-9 CASSFRDKAYEQYF
TRBJ1-1 TRBV27 CASTDSRNTEAFF
TRBJ2-6 TRBV5-1 CATAAGDGGANVLTF
TRBJ2-5 TRBV5-1 CASSLGVAGAPQETQYF
TRBJ2-3 TRBV7-3 CASSLGWDYTDTQYF
TRBJ2-7 TRBV30 CAWSGGNPYEQYF
TRBJ2-3 TRBV14 CASRASASGRNTQYF
TRBJ2-2 TRBV7-6 CASSTLDGGTGELFF
TRBJ2-2 TRBV4-1 CASSQGALAGGIGELFF
TRBJ1-2 TRBV7-8 CASSPWDRASGYTF
TRBJ1-1 TRBV25-1 CASSPRRGRTEAFF